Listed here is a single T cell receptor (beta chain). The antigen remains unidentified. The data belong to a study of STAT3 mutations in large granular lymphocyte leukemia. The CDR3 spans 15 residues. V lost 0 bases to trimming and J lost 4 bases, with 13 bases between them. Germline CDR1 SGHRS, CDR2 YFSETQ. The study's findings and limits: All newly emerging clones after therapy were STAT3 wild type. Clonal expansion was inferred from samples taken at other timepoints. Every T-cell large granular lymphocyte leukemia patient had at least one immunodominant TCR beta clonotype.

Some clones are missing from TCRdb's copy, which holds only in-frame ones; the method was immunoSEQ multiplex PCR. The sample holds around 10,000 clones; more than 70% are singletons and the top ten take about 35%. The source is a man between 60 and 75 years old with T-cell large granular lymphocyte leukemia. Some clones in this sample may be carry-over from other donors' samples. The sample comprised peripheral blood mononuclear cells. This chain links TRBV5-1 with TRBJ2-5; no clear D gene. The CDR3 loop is CASSLATPVGETQYF. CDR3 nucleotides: TGCGCCAGCAGCTTGGCTACTCCGGTGGGAGAGACCCAGTACTTC.